The subject of this entry is one TCR beta chain. The antigen is not known. The data were obtained in a study of shared clonotypes between healthy human individuals. The CDR3 loop spans 15 amino acids. V shed 7 bases and J 0 bases; nucleotides not matched to a gene: 9. Looked up from germline, CDR1 is SNHLY and CDR2 is FYNNEI. Donors comprised healthy HIV-negative adults lacking recent acute infections or vaccinations. Points from the study as a whole: Memory subsets generally showed lower estimated richness than naive subsets.

Each subset's genomic DNA was shared equally among a number of immunoSEQ plates. TCRdb's copy holds only in-frame clones and misses some; the assay was immunoSEQ multiplex PCR. The table lists about 2 million clones, over 85% of them singletons. The TCR comes from a man aged 18 to 29 in good health. The V call is TRBV2, the J call TRBJ2-7; TRBD2 agrees at 7 bases. The sample was naive CD4+ T cells sorted from blood. The subset denotes: CD45RA+ positively selected. In DNA, the CDR3 is TGTGCCAGCACTCTAGCGGACCCCTCCTCCTACGAGCAGTACTTC. This sequence encodes CASTLADPSSYEQYF.